The clone carrying this T cell receptor beta chain was seen only once. Other DNA sequences in the sample encode the same CDR3. This sample was included in a study of OX40 agonist ivuxolimab in advanced cancers. TCRdb keeps only in-frame clones here, not all; method: immunoSEQ multiplex PCR. This table holds 50,000 to 65,000 clones, around 90% found once. Sequenced here: CD4+ or CD8+ T cells sorted from blood, sampled in a trial of the OX40 agonist ivuxolimab. The receptor comes from an adult with an advanced solid tumor such as melanoma, head and neck, liver or kidney cancer.

Here the CDR3 reads CASSPSVTSYEQYF. In DNA form, the CDR3 reads TGTGCCAGCTCACCTTCGGTGACTTCCTACGAGCAGTACTTC. This rearrangement joins TRBV18 to TRBJ2-7, with D hard to call. The CDR3 runs to 14 residues. Germline CDR1 is KGHSH and CDR2 is LQKENI. Trimming took off 3 bases at V and 1 base at J, with 10 bases between the two ends.